The 5 T cell receptor beta chains listed next were all sequenced from one sample in a study of blood T cells in healthy people across ages (dated by TCRdb to about 2015). The library came from 5' RACE. Instrument used: Illumina HiSeq 2500. A second PCR of roughly 7 to 11 cycles was performed with a sample-barcoded 5' primer and a J-beta primer mix. TCRdb cleaned the public reads at Q25 with fastp, built clones with MiXCR and kept in-frame beta chains. CDR3 protein sequences are deduplicated, and each keeps its most common genes and DNA. The sample profile shows 1.5 million to 2 million distinct CDR3 sequences; about 50% of them were found once. Of the sample, around 2.1% falls within the top ten clones. Sequencing was performed on blood. Receptors originate from a woman in her forties in good health.

The chain combines TRBV28 with TRBJ1-2; 11 bases match TRBD1. The CDR3 has 17 amino acids. After removal of 5 bases from V and 0 bases from J, the junction contained 8 bases not matched to a gene. CDR1 and CDR2 from the germline V gene are MDHEN and SYDVKM. CDR3 region: CASSPRDRGEANYGYTF. The CDR3 DNA reads TGTGCCAGCAGTCCCCGGGACAGGGGGGAAGCTAACTATGGCTACACCTTC.

The V gene is TRBV4-3, the J gene TRBJ2-3, with D perhaps matching TRBD1 (6 bases). This CDR3 region has 17 residues. V was clipped by 1 base and J by 3 bases, with 17 bases between them. Germline V CDR1 and CDR2: LGHNA, YSLEER. Here the CDR3 reads CASSQGYRGGGTDTQYF. In nucleotides, the CDR3 is TGCGCCAGCAGCCAAGGTTACCGAGGGGGTGGGACAGATACGCAGTATTTT.

The rearrangement uses TRBV28 and TRBJ1-4, with D uncertain. Deletions cut 6 bases from V and 0 bases from J, with 14 bases between. The length of the CDR3 is 16 residues. Germline CDR1 MDHEN, CDR2 SYDVKM. Written as DNA, the CDR3 is TGTGCCAGCAGCCCCTATACGGGAGCAACTAATGAAAAACTGTTTTTT. Its protein product is CASSPYTGATNEKLFF.

This chain joins TRBV20-1 and TRBJ2-4; TRBD2 is a possible D gene (5 bases). The CDR3 loop spans 15 amino acids. Between the trimmed V and J ends, which lost 0 bases and 12 bases, there was a span of 21 bases. Germline V gene sequence: CDR1 DFQATT, CDR2 SNEGSKA (reference sequence). The CDR3 bases are TGCAGTGCTAGAGATAACCGGCAGGACGGGGAGACTCAGTACTTC. This codes for CSARDNRQDGETQYF.

Here the CDR3 reads CSASLGALDNEQFF. The CDR3 bases are TGCAGTGCTAGTCTGGGGGCCCTAGACAATGAGCAGTTCTTC. The chain uses TRBV20-1 and TRBJ2-1, with D perhaps matching TRBD1 (6 bases). The CDR3 covers 14 residues. The germline V gene encodes CDR1 DFQATT and CDR2 SNEGSKA (reference sequence). Trimming took 3 bases from V and 5 from J, leaving 14 bases between them.